This is a list of T cell receptor beta chains from one sample in a study of vaccination and CD4 T cells after COVID-19. MiXCR, applied by TCRdb to the PCR reads, yields one record per CDR3 protein. The data contain under 25,000 distinct CDR3 sequences, around 40% of them seen just once; the ten biggest clones take up more than 7.5%. Antigens of these TCRs are unknown. The sample here was CD4+ T cells from blood, cultured in vitro, taken after SARS-CoV-2 vaccination. The receptors were gathered from a human donor who had recovered from COVID-19. The CDR3 runs from the conserved cysteine through the conserved F or W. D genes are given only for firm matches. Clone size appears in some rows only: once, few, many, or a class for an expanded clone.

J gene	clone size	D gene	V gene	CDR3 protein	CDR3 DNA
TRBJ2-5	NA	TRBD2	TRBV15	CATSRDRGRGGHETQYF	TGTGCCACCAGCAGAGATCGGGGGCGGGGGGGCCACGAGACCCAGTACTTC
TRBJ2-2	few	NA	TRBV20-1	CSAKTGGNTGELFF	TGCAGTGCGAAGACAGGCGGGAACACCGGGGAGCTGTTTTTT
TRBJ2-3	few	TRBD1	TRBV27	CASSSGTGSTDTQYF	TGTGCCAGCAGTTCCGGGACAGGGAGCACAGATACGCAGTATTTT
TRBJ1-1	NA	NA	TRBV6-1	CASSPYGQGPTEAFF	TGTGCCAGCAGCCCTTATGGGCAGGGTCCAACTGAAGCTTTCTTT
TRBJ2-3	few	TRBD2	TRBV7-2	CASSFNGGAADTQYF	TGTGCCAGCAGCTTTAACGGGGGGGCTGCAGATACGCAGTATTTT
TRBJ2-7	NA	NA	TRBV7-8	CASSLGLRSEQYF	TGTGCCAGCAGCTTAGGACTTCGCAGCGAGCAGTACTTC
TRBJ1-2	NA	NA	TRBV10-3	CAITPGTNYGYTF	TGTGCCATCACCCCAGGGACTAACTATGGCTACACCTTC
TRBJ2-7	NA	NA	TRBV12-3/TRBV12-4	CASSLAGSYEQYF	TGTGCCAGCAGTTTAGCTGGTTCCTACGAGCAGTACTTC
TRBJ1-2	few	NA	TRBV20-1	CSARLGYTF	TGCAGTGCTAGACTCGGCTACACCTTC
TRBJ1-5	NA	NA	TRBV2	CASSEERVLGQPQHF	TGTGCCAGCAGTGAAGAACGGGTTTTAGGGCAGCCCCAGCATTTT
TRBJ1-2	NA	NA	TRBV19	CASSQTTGPEDGYTF	TGTGCCAGTAGCCAAACCACAGGGCCCGAGGATGGCTACACCTTC
TRBJ2-1	few	TRBD2	TRBV7-3	CASSKSGGASAEQFF	TGTGCCAGCAGCAAGAGCGGGGGGGCATCTGCTGAGCAGTTCTTC
TRBJ1-2	few	NA	TRBV5-1	CASSFLGASGYTF	TGCGCCAGCAGCTTTCTCGGGGCCAGTGGCTACACCTTC
TRBJ1-4	NA	NA	TRBV28	CASSPLGQPNEKLFF	TGTGCCAGCAGTCCGCTCGGACAGCCAAATGAAAAACTGTTTTTT
TRBJ1-5	few	TRBD1	TRBV7-8	CASSNFIGGRNQPQHF	TGTGCCAGCAGCAACTTTATAGGGGGCCGGAATCAGCCCCAGCATTTT
TRBJ1-2	NA	TRBD1	TRBV6-2/TRBV6-3	CASSLTRGPRYGYTF	TGTGCCAGCAGCCTAACTAGGGGGCCTCGATATGGCTACACCTTC
TRBJ1-1	NA	NA	TRBV7-2	CASSLVAGGNTEAFF	TGTGCCAGCAGCTTAGTGGCAGGTGGGAACACTGAAGCTTTCTTT
TRBJ1-2	NA	NA	TRBV19	CASSVGFTNYGYTF	TGTGCCAGTAGTGTGGGCTTTACTAACTATGGCTACACCTTC
TRBJ1-5	NA	NA	TRBV6-1	CASTVGQSGNQPQHF	TGTGCCAGCACAGTCGGACAGAGCGGCAATCAGCCCCAGCATTTT
TRBJ1-1	NA	TRBD1	TRBV14	CASSRGTGGPEAFF	TGTGCCAGCAGCCGGGGGACAGGGGGACCTGAAGCTTTCTTT
TRBJ1-1	few	NA	TRBV2	CASSPMGARSNTEAFF	TGTGCCAGCAGCCCAATGGGCGCTAGATCGAACACTGAAGCTTTCTTT
TRBJ2-7	NA	TRBD1	TRBV20-1	CSAKTGVTGEQYF	TGCAGTGCCAAGACAGGGGTCACGGGAGAGCAGTACTTC
TRBJ1-1	few	NA	TRBV15	CATRSDSVNTEAFF	TGTGCCACCAGGTCGGACAGCGTGAACACTGAAGCTTTCTTT
TRBJ1-5	few	NA	TRBV19	CASSIGSGGNQPQHF	TGTGCCAGTAGTATCGGGAGCGGAGGCAATCAGCCCCAGCATTTT
TRBJ2-1	NA	TRBD2	TRBV20-1	CSAILATPGGNEQFF	TGCAGTGCTATACTAGCCACACCGGGAGGGAATGAGCAGTTCTTC
TRBJ2-2	NA	NA	TRBV11-3	CASSPTLGELFF	TGTGCCAGCAGCCCAACACTCGGGGAGCTGTTTTTT
TRBJ1-1	NA	TRBD1	TRBV6-1	CASRDRGEETEAFF	TGTGCCAGCAGGGACAGGGGGGAGGAGACTGAAGCTTTCTTT
TRBJ1-1	NA	NA	TRBV27	CASSSTGRGTEAFF	TGTGCCAGCAGTTCCACAGGGAGGGGCACTGAAGCTTTCTTT
TRBJ2-5	NA	TRBD1	TRBV11-3	CATTRTGGRGETQYF	TGTGCCACAACAAGGACAGGGGGCCGGGGAGAGACCCAGTACTTC
TRBJ1-2	few	TRBD1	TRBV20-1	CSAPTPTGEHGYTF	TGCAGTGCCCCCACCCCGACAGGGGAACATGGCTACACCTTC
TRBJ2-1	NA	TRBD1	TRBV2	CASRQGSVEQFF	TGTGCCAGTAGACAGGGGAGCGTAGAGCAGTTCTTC
TRBJ2-2	few	NA	TRBV10-3	CAISASDVGELFF	TGTGCCATCAGCGCTAGCGATGTCGGGGAGCTGTTTTTT
TRBJ1-1	once	NA	TRBV10-3	CAISNSMNTEAFF	TGTGCCATCAGTAACAGCATGAACACTGAAGCTTTCTTT
TRBJ2-5	NA	NA	TRBV6-2/TRBV6-3	CASSYLGGMETQYF	TGTGCCAGCAGTTACCTCGGGGGAATGGAGACCCAGTACTTC
TRBJ2-7	NA	NA	TRBV24-1	CATSDGIEQYF	TGTGCCACCAGTGATGGGATCGAGCAGTACTTC
TRBJ2-3	NA	NA	TRBV7-2	CASSLVMGGRTDTQYF	TGTGCCAGCAGCTTAGTGATGGGCGGACGCACAGATACGCAGTATTTT
TRBJ1-1	once	NA	TRBV20-1	CSARDQRASEAFF	TGCAGTGCTAGAGATCAAAGGGCTAGTGAAGCTTTCTTT
TRBJ2-3	NA	NA	TRBV20-1	CSARDSGAGGVEDTQYF	TGCAGTGCTAGAGATTCGGGGGCCGGGGGTGTCGAAGATACGCAGTATTTT
TRBJ2-3	NA	TRBD2	TRBV11-2	CASSWRGTSGSGDTQYF	TGTGCCAGCAGCTGGAGAGGGACTAGCGGGAGTGGTGATACGCAGTATTTT
TRBJ1-1	few	NA	TRBV10-3	CAIRDLAGSGAAFF	TGTGCCATCAGGGACCTCGCAGGGAGCGGGGCGGCTTTCTTT